This T cell receptor (beta chain) emerged from a study of prognosis after radiotherapy for stage I lung cancer. Study-wide points: After stereotactic body radiation therapy, median unique TCR clones were 6,861, down from some 10,000.

The germline CDR1 and CDR2 sequences are DFQATT and SNEGSKA (reference sequence). V was trimmed by 6 bases and J by 0 bases, leaving 16 bases between them. CDR3 size: 15 residues. A note on this clonotype: What it binds is unknown.

Two-round multiplex PCR amplified TCR beta CDR3 from genomic DNA. The first round of PCR was done with primers that matched each TRBV and TRBJ gene. Using its own MiXCR run on the multiplex PCR reads, TCRdb lists one record per CDR3 protein. The data show about 35,000 distinct CDR3 sequences, approximately 32% seen once. The receptor comes from a donor at least 50 years old with non-small cell lung cancer. This sequence joins TRBV20-1 and TRBJ2-3; D gene uncertain. The sample here was PBMCs, taken before or after stereotactic body radiation therapy (not recorded which). Here the CDR3 reads CSASDTVTSTDTQYF. DNA for the CDR3: TGCAGTGCCAGCGACACAGTTACTAGCACAGATACGCAGTATTTT.